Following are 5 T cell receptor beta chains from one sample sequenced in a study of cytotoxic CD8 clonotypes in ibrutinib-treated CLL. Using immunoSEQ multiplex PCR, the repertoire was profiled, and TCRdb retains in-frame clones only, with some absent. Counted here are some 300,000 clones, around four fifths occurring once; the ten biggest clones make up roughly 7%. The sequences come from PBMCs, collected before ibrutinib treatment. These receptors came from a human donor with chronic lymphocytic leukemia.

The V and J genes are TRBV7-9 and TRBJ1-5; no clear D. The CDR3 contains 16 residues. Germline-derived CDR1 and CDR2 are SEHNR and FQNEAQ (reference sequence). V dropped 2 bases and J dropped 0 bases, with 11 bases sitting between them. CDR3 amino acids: CASSLYHSDSNQPQHF. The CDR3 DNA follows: TGTGCCAGCAGCTTATATCATTCAGATAGCAATCAGCCCCAGCATTTT.

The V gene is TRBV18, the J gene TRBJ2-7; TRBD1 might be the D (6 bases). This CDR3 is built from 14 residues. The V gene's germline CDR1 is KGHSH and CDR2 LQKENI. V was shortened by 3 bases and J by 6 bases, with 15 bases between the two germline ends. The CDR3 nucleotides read TGTGCCAGCTCACCCGGACAGTTGAGGGGCGAGCAGTACTTC. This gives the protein CASSPGQLRGEQYF.

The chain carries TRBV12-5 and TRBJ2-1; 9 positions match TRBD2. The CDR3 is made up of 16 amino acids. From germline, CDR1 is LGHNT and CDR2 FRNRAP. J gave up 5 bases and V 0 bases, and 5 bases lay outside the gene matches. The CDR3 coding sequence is TGTGCTAGTGGTTTGGTCGCGCTAGCGGGAAACAATGAGCAGTTCTTC. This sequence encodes CASGLVALAGNNEQFF.

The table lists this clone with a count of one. CDR3 region: CASFVPGQGIYGYTF. The CDR3 coding sequence is TGTGCCAGCTTCGTTCCGGGACAGGGGATTTATGGCTACACCTTC. This chain links TRBV5-4 with TRBJ1-2; 10 bases map to TRBD1. V lost 7 bases and J lost 5; bases outside the gene matches: 11. The CDR3 has 15 amino acids. The germline V gene encodes CDR1 SGHNT and CDR2 YYREEE (reference sequence).

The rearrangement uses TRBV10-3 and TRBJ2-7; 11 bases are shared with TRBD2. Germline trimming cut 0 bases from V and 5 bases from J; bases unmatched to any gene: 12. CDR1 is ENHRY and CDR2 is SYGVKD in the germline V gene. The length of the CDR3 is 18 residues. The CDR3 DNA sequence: TGTGCCATCAGTGAGTCCCGGATGTTAGCGGGAGGGCCGGACGAGCAGTACTTC. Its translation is CAISESRMLAGGPDEQYF.